These T cell receptor beta chains were read from a single sample in a study of control samples from healthy donors and cancer patients. Method: immunoSEQ multiplex PCR; TCRdb's copy keeps in-frame clones and lacks some. The listing records about 190,000 clones. Sequenced sample: blood. These TCRs come from a woman in her twenties or thirties in good health. CDR3s include the opening cysteine and the closing phenylalanine or tryptophan. The D gene is left open where the match is weak.

v_gene	d_gene	j_gene	CDR3nt	CDR3aa
TRBV27	NA	TRBJ2-4	TGTGCCAGCAGTCTTCAGACAGACTTGGCCAAAAACATTCAGTACTTC	CASSLQTDLAKNIQYF
TRBV7-2	NA	TRBJ1-5	TGTGCCAGCAGCCTAGAATTAGGGGGAAATCAGCCCCAGCATTTT	CASSLELGGNQPQHF
TRBV2	TRBD1	TRBJ1-4	TGTGCCAGCAGCCTACAGGGGGGAATAAATGAAAAACTGTTTTTT	CASSLQGGINEKLFF
TRBV19	NA	TRBJ1-1	TGTGCCAGTAGTTTCCGGAGAGGGACCCTGAACACTGAAGCTTTCTTT	CASSFRRGTLNTEAFF
TRBV11-3	TRBD1	TRBJ2-5	TGTGCCAGCAGCTCTTCCGCGGGGACAGGGCTCCAAGAGACCCAGTACTTC	CASSSSAGTGLQETQYF
TRBV15	TRBD1	TRBJ1-2	TGTGCCACCAGCAGGGTCCCGGGACAGGGGGATTCCAACTATGGCTACACCTTC	CATSRVPGQGDSNYGYTF
TRBV9	NA	TRBJ2-7	TGTGCCAGCAGCGTAGGGGGAGGTACACCTTCCGAGCAGTACTTC	CASSVGGGTPSEQYF
TRBV21-1	NA	TRBJ2-1	TGTGCCAGCAGCAAATACGGGGGGCTGCCATACAATGAGCAGTTCTTC	CASSKYGGLPYNEQFF
TRBV24-1	NA	TRBJ1-2	TGTGCCACCAGTGATACCCCGGGCGGCTCAGTTGGCTACACCTTC	CATSDTPGGSVGYTF
TRBV6-4	TRBD2	TRBJ2-1	TGTGCCAGCAGAGAGCGGGGGGAGGGCGATGAGCAGTTCTTC	CASRERGEGDEQFF
TRBV27	NA	TRBJ1-2	TGTGCCAGCAGTTTATCCGAGGGCTATGGCTACACCTTC	CASSLSEGYGYTF
TRBV20-1	TRBD1	TRBJ1-2	TGCAGTGCTAGTGGGACAGTAAGGGGCTACACCTTC	CSASGTVRGYTF
TRBV5-1	TRBD1	TRBJ1-2	TGCGCCAGCAGGGGACAGTATGGCTACACCTTC	CASRGQYGYTF
TRBV5-1	TRBD2	TRBJ2-5	TGCGCCAGCAGTAAAGGAGCGGGGGGGCGAGAGACCCAGTACTTC	CASSKGAGGRETQYF
TRBV29-1	NA	TRBJ2-7	TGCAGCGCGACGGACCAACTCTACGAGCAGTACTTC	CSATDQLYEQYF
TRBV30	NA	TRBJ1-6	TGTGCCTGGAAAACAGTCAACTCCTATAATTCACCCCTCCACTTT	CAWKTVNSYNSPLHF
TRBV5-6	NA	TRBJ1-6	TGTGCCAGCAGCGGTAGACAAGTCTATAATTCACCCCTCCACTTT	CASSGRQVYNSPLHF
TRBV6-5	NA	TRBJ1-2	TGTGCCAGCAGGAGCCCGGGGGCCCTCGCTAAGGGCTACACCTTC	CASRSPGALAKGYTF
TRBV12-5	TRBD1	TRBJ2-7	TGTGCTAGTGGTTTGGTACTGGGGGACAGGGAGTCCTCCTACGAGCAGTACTTC	CASGLVLGDRESSYEQYF
TRBV6-5	NA	TRBJ2-7	TGTGCCAGCAGTTACTCGGGTCAGCCCTCCTACGAGCAGTACTTC	CASSYSGQPSYEQYF
TRBV3-1/TRBV3-2	TRBD2	TRBJ2-2	TGTGCCAGCAACTCACTAGCGACCACCGGGGAGCTGTTTTTT	CASNSLATTGELFF
TRBV10-3	NA	TRBJ2-7	TGTGCCATCAGCCAGGGGAGCTCCTACGAGCAGTACTTC	CAISQGSSYEQYF
TRBV4-1	TRBD1	TRBJ2-2	TGCGCCAGCAGCCAAGATGACAGGGGGCAATCCGGGGAGCTGTTTTTT	CASSQDDRGQSGELFF
TRBV12-3/TRBV12-4	NA	TRBJ2-5	TGTGCCAGCAGTTTAGGAGAGACCCAGTACTTC	CASSLGETQYF
TRBV5-5	NA	TRBJ1-3	TGTGCCAGCAACCGGGGGGATAGCTCTGGAAACACCATATATTTT	CASNRGDSSGNTIYF
TRBV28	NA	TRBJ1-1	TGTGCCAGCAGTTTACTCAGGGCTGAAGCTTTCTTT	CASSLLRAEAFF
TRBV19	NA	TRBJ1-1	TGTGCCAGTACCATATGGGGGTGGACTACTGAAGCTTTCTTT	CASTIWGWTTEAFF
TRBV7-9	TRBD1	TRBJ1-4	TGTGCCAGCAGCCTGACAGGGAGGACTAATGAAAAACTGTTTTTT	CASSLTGRTNEKLFF
TRBV19	NA	TRBJ1-5	TGTGCCAGTAGTATGGTTCAGGGGCAGCCCCAGCATTTT	CASSMVQGQPQHF